These 25 T cell receptor beta chains were sequenced from one sample in a study of T cell responses to AZD1222 COVID-19 vaccine. Measured with immunoSEQ multiplex PCR; TCRdb has only the in-frame clones, and not every one. The sample consists of 140,000 to 150,000 clones, 85% to 95% of them appearing once. Material: peripheral blood, obtained on day 0 of MenACWY control vaccination. All receptors come from an adult in good health.

The J gene is TRBJ2-6, the V gene TRBV10-3; maybe TRBD2 (6 bases). In germline, CDR1 is ENHRY, CDR2 SYGVKD. V shed 8 bases and J shed 0 bases, with 8 bases lying between them. The CDR3 consists of 14 residues. CDR3 loop: CAIGGTSGANVLTF. The CDR3 DNA is TGTGCCATCGGGGGGACCTCTGGGGCCAACGTCCTGACTTTC.

This clone was counted only a few times. Different DNA sequences within this sample yield the same CDR3. The chain couples TRBV7-3 to TRBJ2-1, with TRBD1 identical over 7 bases. V lost 5 bases and J lost 8; bases outside the gene matches: 9. Germline CDR1 is SGHTA and CDR2 is FQGTGA. The CDR3 loop spans 14 amino acids. The CDR3 is CASSARQGPDEQFF. CDR3 DNA: TGTGCCAGCAGCGCACGACAGGGCCCCGATGAGCAGTTCTTC. Combining the CDR3 with reference TRBV7-3 and TRBJ2-1 gives the whole variable domain GAGVSQTPSNKVTEKGKYVELRCDPISGHTALYWYRQSLGQGPEFLIYFQGTGAADDSGLPNDRFFAVRPEGSVSTLKIQRTERGDSAVYLCASSARQGPDEQFFGPGTRLTVL.

This clone is a singleton in its sample. The DNA for the CDR3 is TGTGCCAGCAGTCCCCCCGCGGGCGGAACTGAAGCTTTCTTT. Its protein is CASSPPAGGTEAFF. The chain combines TRBV28 with TRBJ1-1, with D unclear. There are 14 residues in the CDR3. Trimming stripped 5 bases from V and 5 bases from J, with 15 bases between. In germline, CDR1 is MDHEN, CDR2 SYDVKM.

This clone was picked up one time. The chain carries TRBV5-1 and TRBJ1-2; 7 bases align to TRBD1. Trimming cost V 3 bases and J 0 bases; bases outside gene matches: 5. This CDR3 region has 15 residues. CDR1 and CDR2 from the germline V gene are SGHRS and YFSETQ. In nucleotides, the CDR3 is TGCGCCAGCAGCTCGGGACAGCCGGCTAACTATGGCTACACCTTC. Amino acids: CASSSGQPANYGYTF.

This clone was detected a few times. This chain links TRBV2 with TRBJ2-3, with D unclear. CDR3 length: 14 residues. The V gene's germline CDR1 is SNHLY and CDR2 FYNNEI. Trimming pared 7 bases from V and 6 bases from J, leaving 17 bases between. The CDR3: CASKATTTADTQYF. The CDR3 coding sequence is TGTGCCAGCAAAGCGACCACCACCGCCGATACGCAGTATTTT. The full variable domain, rest sourced from reference TRBV2 and TRBJ2-3, is EPEVTQTPSHQVTQMGQEVILRCVPISNHLYFYWYRQILGQKVEFLVSFYNNEISEKSEIFDDQFSVERPDGSNFTLKIRSTKLEDSAMYFCASKATTTADTQYFGPGTRLTVL.

This sequence joins TRBV28 and TRBJ2-7; 8 nucleotides line up with TRBD1. Germline V CDR1 and CDR2: MDHEN, SYDVKM. With V trimmed by 1 base and J by 4 bases, 3 bases remained unmatched. The CDR3 length is 14 residues. The CDR3 DNA sequence: TGTGCCAGCAGTTTATTCAGGGGGCAGTACGAGCAGTACTTC. Translated: CASSLFRGQYEQYF.

This chain uses TRBV19 with TRBJ1-4, with D unclear. The CDR3 runs 14 residues. The V end lost 3 bases, the J end lost 3 bases, and 8 bases lay between the germline ends. Germline V gene data show CDR1 as LNHDA and CDR2 as SQIVND (reference sequence). CDR3 region: CASSISLSNEKLFF. As DNA, the CDR3 is TGTGCCAGTAGTATCAGTTTATCTAATGAAAAACTGTTTTTT.

The gene calls are TRBV11-2 and TRBJ1-1; possible D gene TRBD1, 5 bases. The V end lost 4 bases, the J end lost 5 bases, and 14 bases lay between the germline ends. The CDR3 consists of 14 residues. CDR1 and CDR2 from the germline V gene are SGHAT and FQNNGV. CDR3 coding DNA: TGTGCCAGCAGCTCGATCAGGGATAGGACTGAAGCTTTCTTT. Its translation: CASSSIRDRTEAFF.

V usage is TRBV7-2 and J usage is TRBJ2-3; 7 bases agree with TRBD1. CDR1 SGHTA and CDR2 FQGNSA come from the germline V gene. This CDR3 has 15 amino acids. Losses at the gene ends were 2 bases for V and 1 base for J; bases not matched to a gene: 3. The CDR3 DNA follows: TGTGCCAGCAGCTTAAGACAGGGTGGCACAGATACGCAGTATTTT. Translated: CASSLRQGGTDTQYF.

J is TRBJ2-6 and V is TRBV5-5, with D tentatively TRBD1 or TRBD2 (5 bases each). CDR1 and CDR2 (germline): SGHKS, YYEKEE (reference sequence). The CDR3 sequence is 15 residues long. V was pared by 0 bases and J by 2 bases, with 6 bases between. The CDR3 reads CASSLGGAGANVLTF. CDR3 nucleotides: TGTGCCAGCAGCTTGGGAGGGGCTGGGGCCAACGTCCTGACTTTC.

The gene calls are TRBV19 and TRBJ2-2; possible D gene TRBD1, 6 bases. Germline assignment: CDR1 LNHDA and CDR2 SQIVND (reference sequence). V lost 3 bases to trimming and J lost 5 bases, with 10 bases between them. The CDR3 has 14 residues. CDR3: CASSMRQVTGELFF. CDR3 nucleotides: TGTGCCAGTAGTATGAGACAGGTTACCGGGGAGCTGTTTTTT.

This clone was seen more than once but under ten times. The V gene is TRBV27, the J gene TRBJ1-3; the D gene is possibly TRBD1 (6 bases). The germline gives CDR1 MNHEY, CDR2 SMNVEV (reference sequence). There are 15 residues in the CDR3. V dropped 2 bases and J dropped 4 bases, with 12 bases sitting between them. CDR3 region: CASSLGGQGGNTIYF. The CDR3 DNA is TGTGCCAGCAGTTTAGGGGGGCAAGGAGGAAACACCATATATTTT.

The gene calls are TRBV5-5 and TRBJ2-1, with 9 bases matching TRBD1. The CDR3 runs to 17 residues. Trimming at V came to 2 bases and at J to 6 bases, leaving 12 bases not matched to a gene. CDR1 and CDR2 from the germline V gene are SGHKS and YYEKEE (reference sequence). CDR3 sequence (DNA): TGTGCCAGCAGCTTCCGTGGACAGGGGACAATCGGCAATGAGCAGTTCTTC. Translated: CASSFRGQGTIGNEQFF.

This clone was seen only once. The chain couples TRBV5-1 to TRBJ1-2; TRBD1 agrees at 9 bases. The CDR3 runs 15 residues. The germline gives CDR1 SGHRS, CDR2 YFSETQ. With 3 bases clipped from V and 2 bases from J, the junction kept 5 bases outside the gene matches. This CDR3 reads CASSSGQGPNYGYTF. In DNA, the CDR3 is TGCGCCAGCAGCTCGGGACAGGGCCCCAACTATGGCTACACCTTC.

The chain is built from TRBV5-1 and TRBJ2-3; 10 nucleotides agree with TRBD2. Germline CDR1 SGHRS, CDR2 YFSETQ. The CDR3 runs to 19 residues. With 0 bases clipped from V and 0 bases from J, the junction kept 10 bases outside the gene matches. The CDR3 loop is CASSLVGLAVPSSTDTQYF. In DNA form, the CDR3 reads TGCGCCAGCAGCTTGGTAGGACTAGCGGTTCCCAGTAGCACAGATACGCAGTATTTT.

V gene TRBV5-4 combines with J gene TRBJ1-4; 7 bases are shared with TRBD1. V was pared by 4 bases and J by 3 bases, with 3 bases of the junction left unmatched. The CDR3 length is 14 residues. In germline, CDR1 is SGHNT, CDR2 YYREEE (reference sequence). The CDR3 nucleotides read TGTGCCAGCAGCCCACAGGGGCCTAATGAAAAACTGTTTTTT. The encoded protein is CASSPQGPNEKLFF.

The chain links TRBV30 to TRBJ1-6; D perhaps matches TRBD1 (5 bases). Trimming removed 3 bases from V and 0 bases from J, with 21 bases in between. The length of the CDR3 is 19 residues. Germline loops: CDR1 GTSNPN, CDR2 SVGIG (reference sequence). The CDR3 DNA reads as TGTGCCTGGAGGAGAGGGACGGACACCTTTAGCTCCTATAATTCACCCCTCCACTTT. Translation gives CAWRRGTDTFSSYNSPLHF.

This clone was found once. The chain combines TRBV7-2 with TRBJ2-7, with 10 bases lining up with TRBD2. Germline CDR1 and CDR2: SGHTA and FQGNSA. This CDR3 is built from 18 residues. V lost 1 base and J lost 3; bases outside the gene matches: 12. The DNA of the CDR3 is TGTGCCAGCAGCTTAGTGCGAGGGACTAGCGAATCCTACTACGAGCAGTACTTC. It yields the protein CASSLVRGTSESYYEQYF.

This chain uses TRBV28 with TRBJ1-3; D perhaps matches TRBD1 (6 bases). The CDR3 is 13 amino acids. Germline assignment: CDR1 MDHEN and CDR2 SYDVKM. V was trimmed by 5 bases and J by 7 bases, leaving 12 bases between them. The CDR3 sequence is CASSPQGWNTIYF. CDR3 nucleotides: TGTGCCAGCAGTCCACAGGGATGGAACACCATATATTTT.

The chain couples TRBV29-1 to TRBJ2-3, with 8 bases matching TRBD2. This CDR3 contains 15 residues. V gave up 7 bases and J gave up 6 bases; unmatched junction bases: 15. CDR1 and CDR2 from the germline V gene are SQVTM and ANQGSEA. CDR3 region: CSAWAQRGSGDTQYF. The CDR3 nucleotides are TGCAGCGCCTGGGCCCAGCGGGGGAGCGGGGATACGCAGTATTTT.

In DNA form, the CDR3 reads TGTGCCAGCAGCCTCCCGCGGACAGGGTTCGACGAGCAGTACTTC. Translating it yields CASSLPRTGFDEQYF. The V gene is TRBV5-4, the J gene TRBJ2-7; 8 bases map to TRBD1. Germline V lookup: CDR1 SGHNT, CDR2 YYREEE (reference sequence). The CDR3 has 15 residues. After removal of 4 bases from V and 5 bases from J, the junction contained 11 bases not matched to a gene. Full variable domain (remainder filled in from reference TRBV5-4 and TRBJ2-7): ETGVTQSPTHLIKTRGQQVTLRCSSQSGHNTVSWYQQALGQGPQFIFQYYREEENGRGNFPPRFSGLQFPNYSSELNVNALELDDSALYLCASSLPRTGFDEQYFGPGTRLTVT.

Details on this clone: This same CDR3 is encoded by further DNA sequences in the sample. V is TRBV6-4 and J is TRBJ2-3, with 10 bases identical to TRBD2. Germline-derived CDR1 and CDR2 are MRHNA and SNTAGT. With 0 bases clipped from V and 1 base from J, the junction kept 1 base outside the gene matches. The CDR3 totals 16 residues. This chain's CDR3 is CASSDSSGGGTDTQYF. For the CDR3, the DNA is TGTGCCAGCAGTGACTCGAGCGGGGGGGGCACAGATACGCAGTATTTT.

The gene calls are TRBV30 and TRBJ2-7; 8 bases fit TRBD2. V gave up 7 bases and J gave up 1 base; unmatched junction bases: 6. The germline CDR1 and CDR2 sequences are GTSNPN and SVGIG (reference sequence). This CDR3 contains 13 residues. The CDR3 sequence is CASRPGGSYEQYF. The CDR3 region has the DNA TGTGCCTCCCGACCGGGGGGGTCCTACGAGCAGTACTTC.

V usage is TRBV19 and J usage is TRBJ2-7, with D tentatively TRBD1 or TRBD2 (6 bases each). The germline CDR1 and CDR2 sequences are LNHDA and SQIVND (reference sequence). The CDR3 is made up of 15 amino acids. V gave up 7 bases and J gave up 0 bases, with 16 bases separating them. CDR3: CASTRGPGGSYEQYF. CDR3 sequence (DNA): TGTGCCAGTACTCGGGGGCCCGGGGGCTCCTACGAGCAGTACTTC.

The gene calls are TRBV5-1 and TRBJ1-1; D is unresolved. V was trimmed by 0 bases and J by 3 bases, leaving 12 bases between them. CDR1 and CDR2 (germline): SGHRS, YFSETQ. The CDR3 covers 15 residues. Here the CDR3 DNA reads TGCGCCAGCAGCTTGGCCTCGACACTCCACACTGAAGCTTTCTTT. It encodes CASSLASTLHTEAFF.